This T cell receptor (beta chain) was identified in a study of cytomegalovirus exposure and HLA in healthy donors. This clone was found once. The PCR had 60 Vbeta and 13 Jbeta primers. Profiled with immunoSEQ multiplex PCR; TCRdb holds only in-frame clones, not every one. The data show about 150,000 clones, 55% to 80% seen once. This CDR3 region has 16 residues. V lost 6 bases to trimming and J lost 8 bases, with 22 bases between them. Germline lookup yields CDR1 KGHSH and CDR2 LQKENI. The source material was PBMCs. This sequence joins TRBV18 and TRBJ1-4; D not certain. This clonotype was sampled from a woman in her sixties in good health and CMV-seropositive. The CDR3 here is CASSHGLHRYGEKLFF. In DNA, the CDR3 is TGTGCCAGCTCGCACGGGTTACATCGGTATGGCGAAAAACTGTTTTTT.